This TCR beta chain was documented in a study of blood T cell repertoires in COVID-19 (dated by TCRdb to the early 2020s). Describing the broader study: The collaborator samples originated in the United States, Italy and Spain and spanned the acute and convalescent phases of COVID-19. The material from the prospective study consisted of cDNA or gDNA derived from T cells, B-cell-depleted T cells, or PBMCs. Deeply sampled blood TCRbeta repertoires from subjects exposed to, actively infected with, or recovered from COVID-19 were included in the dataset. A freely available public database, intended as a resource for researchers studying the immune response to SARS-CoV-2, is where the repertoires were released. The samples were drawn from the first 160 participants of the ongoing ImmuneRACE study and from some 1,300 subjects provided by 6 global collaborators. Sample metadata almost always included a de-identified subject ID, COVID-19 status, age in years and sex. Where available, HLA class I and class II types were obtained from metadata supplied by the sample provider rather than from assay-based typing. What the authors observed across the whole study: How much clinical and demographic metadata was included differed by source and by participant, and the metadata was provided uncurated.

TCRbeta CDR3 regions were amplified from genomic DNA using the immunoSEQ Assay, a bias-controlled multiplex PCR. The authors' pipeline ran thus. The number of nucleated cells in each sample was estimated from the amplification of reference gene primers within the assay. To quantify the absolute abundance of each unique TCRbeta CDR3 rearrangement, sequence reads were collapsed and filtered. For each sample, productive Simpson clonality was calculated as the square root of Simpson's diversity index across productive rearrangements. In TCRdb, the immuneACCESS table is reduced to in-frame sequences with V and J assigned. These tables do not hold every clone; where another copy was compared, an unresolved V gene accounts for under half, and the others remain unexplained. The DNA gave D and trimming, while V, J and clone size come from that table. In all, the sample holds 150,000 to 200,000 clones, and 80% to 90% of those were seen once. The ten top clones hold roughly 8% of the sample.

From the cysteine through the phenylalanine, the CDR3 covers 14 amino acids. Only the CDR3 part of the read is kept: 42 bases, read in frame from the first base. V is reduced by 2 bases and J by 8 bases, leaving a spacing of 16 bases between them. The germline V gene supplies CDR1 MNHNS and CDR2 SASEGT. Whole blood was collected in K2EDTA tubes by collaborating institutions according to the institutions' own protocols. Collaborator samples were shipped for TCRbeta analysis as frozen whole blood, isolated PBMCs, or DNA extracted from either sample type. This clone was detected a few times. Its antigen has not been determined. Per-nucleotide qualities are absent, and no much larger clonotype sits a single base away.

This receptor chain uses TRBV6-1 and TRBJ2-7; matching of 5 bases hints at TRBD2 as the D gene. This clonotype was sampled from a man in his 60s with acute or convalescent COVID-19. Sequencing used peripheral blood. The sequenced DNA: TGTGCCAGCAGTGAAATAGGACTCCGGGTCCAGCAGTACTTC. Its protein reads: CASSEIGLRVQQYF.